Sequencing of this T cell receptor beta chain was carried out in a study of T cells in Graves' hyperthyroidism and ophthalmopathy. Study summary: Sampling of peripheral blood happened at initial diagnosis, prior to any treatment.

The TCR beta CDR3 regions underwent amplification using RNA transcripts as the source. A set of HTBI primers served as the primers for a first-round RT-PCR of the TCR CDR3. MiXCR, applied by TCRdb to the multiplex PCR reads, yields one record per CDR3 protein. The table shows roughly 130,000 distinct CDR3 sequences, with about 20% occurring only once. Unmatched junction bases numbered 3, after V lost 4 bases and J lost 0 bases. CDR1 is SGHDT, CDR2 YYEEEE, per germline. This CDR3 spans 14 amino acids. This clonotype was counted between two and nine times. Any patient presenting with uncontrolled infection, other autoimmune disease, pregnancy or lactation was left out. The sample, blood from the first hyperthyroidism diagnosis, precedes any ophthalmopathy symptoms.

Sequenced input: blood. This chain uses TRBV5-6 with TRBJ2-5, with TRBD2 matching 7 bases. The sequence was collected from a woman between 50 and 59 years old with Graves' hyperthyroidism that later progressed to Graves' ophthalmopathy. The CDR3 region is CASSPGTNQETQYF. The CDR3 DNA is TGTGCCAGCAGCCCCGGGACTAACCAAGAGACCCAGTACTTC.